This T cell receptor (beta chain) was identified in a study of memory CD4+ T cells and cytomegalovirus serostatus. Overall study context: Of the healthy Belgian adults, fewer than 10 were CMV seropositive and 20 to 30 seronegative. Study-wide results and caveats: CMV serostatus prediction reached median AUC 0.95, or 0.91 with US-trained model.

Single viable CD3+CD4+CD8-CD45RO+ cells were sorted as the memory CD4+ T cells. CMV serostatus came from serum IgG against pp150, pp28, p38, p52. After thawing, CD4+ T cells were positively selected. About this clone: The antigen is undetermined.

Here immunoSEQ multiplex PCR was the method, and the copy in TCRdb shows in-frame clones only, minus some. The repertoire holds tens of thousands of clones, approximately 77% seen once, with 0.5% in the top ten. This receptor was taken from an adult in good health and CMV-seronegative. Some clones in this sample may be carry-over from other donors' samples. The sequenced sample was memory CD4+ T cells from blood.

The CDR3 bases are TGTGCCAGCAGTCCCACCGACGGATATAGCAATCAGCCCCAGCATTTT. It translates to CASSPTDGYSNQPQHF. J is TRBJ1-5 and V is TRBV27, with D unclear. The CDR3 is 16 residues long. Germline CDR1 reads MNHEY; CDR2 reads SMNVEV (reference sequence). Trimming removed 5 bases at V and 0 bases at J, with 14 bases between.